A selection of T cell receptor beta chains follows, all from one sample in a study of blood T cell repertoires in COVID-19. Here immunoSEQ multiplex PCR was the method, and the copy in TCRdb shows in-frame clones only, minus some. The sample records around 250,000 clones, roughly 85% being singletons. Sequenced input: peripheral blood. The origin of the receptors is a man between 50 and 59 years old with active or convalescent COVID-19. CDR3s include the opening cysteine and the closing phenylalanine or tryptophan. A D gene is named only where the DNA matches it firmly. Size is omitted from some rows. Given values are once, few, many or a class for expanded clones.

abundance | v_gene | len | d_gene | CDR3aa
- | TRBV6-5 | 13 | - | CASSPHTNTEAFF
- | TRBV5-4 | 15 | TRBD2 | CASSFGTRKGNEQYF
once | TRBV5-6 | 17 | TRBD1 | CASSPDRGTVDFLGQYF
- | TRBV6-5 | 13 | TRBD1 | CASISRGRYEQYF
- | TRBV27 | 14 | - | CASSLSAAKETQYF
- | TRBV7-3 | 12 | - | CASSSDTGELFF
- | TRBV6-5 | 11 | TRBD1 | CASGQGKGYTF
- | TRBV30 | 13 | TRBD1 | CAWLGQGAIGYTF
- | TRBV19 | 15 | TRBD2 | CASSLAGSPEETQYF
- | TRBV27 | 12 | - | CASREGKQPQHF
once | TRBV6-5 | 13 | - | CASKRHMNTEAFF
- | TRBV12-3/TRBV12-4 | 13 | TRBD1 | CASSLGQGYEQYF
- | TRBV10-1 | 14 | - | CASSSVDNGGEQYF
- | TRBV24-1 | 14 | TRBD1 | CATRDRGLGGEAFF
- | TRBV4-1 | 16 | TRBD2 | CASSQPGLATINEQFF
- | TRBV28 | 14 | TRBD2 | CASSGLAGSYEQYF
- | TRBV6-5 | 14 | TRBD1 | CASMRTGKGYEQYF
- | TRBV5-5 | 14 | TRBD1 | CASSLYRGDEKLFF
few | TRBV11-3 | 15 | - | CASSSTGTPTDTQYF